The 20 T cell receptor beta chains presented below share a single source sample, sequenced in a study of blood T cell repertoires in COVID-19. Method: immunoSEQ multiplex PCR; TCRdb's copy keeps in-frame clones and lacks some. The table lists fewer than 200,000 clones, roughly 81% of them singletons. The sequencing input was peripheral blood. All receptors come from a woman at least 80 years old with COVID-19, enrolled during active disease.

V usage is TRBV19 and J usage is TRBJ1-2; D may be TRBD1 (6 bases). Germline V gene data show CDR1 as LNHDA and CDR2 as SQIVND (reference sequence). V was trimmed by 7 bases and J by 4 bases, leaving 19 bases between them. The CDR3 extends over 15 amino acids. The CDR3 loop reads CASTRYDRSPYGYTF. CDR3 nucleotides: TGTGCCAGTACCAGATATGACAGGAGCCCCTATGGCTACACCTTC. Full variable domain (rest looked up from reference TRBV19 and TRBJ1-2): DGGITQSPKYLFRKEGQNVTLSCEQNLNHDAMYWYRQDPGQGLRLIYYSQIVNDFQKGDIAEGYSVSREKKESFPLTVTSAQKNPTAFYLCASTRYDRSPYGYTFGSGTRLTVV.

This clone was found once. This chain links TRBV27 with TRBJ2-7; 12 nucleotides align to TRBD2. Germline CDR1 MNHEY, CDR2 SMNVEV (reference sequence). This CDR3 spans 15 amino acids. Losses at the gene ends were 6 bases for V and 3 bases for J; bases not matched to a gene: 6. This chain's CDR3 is CASSFRTSGNYEQYF. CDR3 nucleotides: TGTGCCAGCAGCTTTAGGACTAGCGGGAACTACGAGCAGTACTTC.

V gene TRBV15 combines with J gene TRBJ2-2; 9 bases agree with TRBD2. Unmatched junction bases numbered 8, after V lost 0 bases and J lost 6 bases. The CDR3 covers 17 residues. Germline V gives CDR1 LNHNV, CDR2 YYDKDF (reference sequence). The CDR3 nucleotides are TGTGCCACCAGCAGAGATCTAGCGGGAAGGGGGGCCGGGGAGCTGTTTTTT. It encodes CATSRDLAGRGAGELFF.

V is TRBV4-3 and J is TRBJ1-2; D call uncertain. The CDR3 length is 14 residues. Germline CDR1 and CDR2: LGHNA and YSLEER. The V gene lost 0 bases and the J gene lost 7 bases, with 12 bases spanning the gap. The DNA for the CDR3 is TGCGCCAGCAGCCAAGATCGAAGGGCGGGTGGCTACACCTTC. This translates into CASSQDRRAGGYTF.

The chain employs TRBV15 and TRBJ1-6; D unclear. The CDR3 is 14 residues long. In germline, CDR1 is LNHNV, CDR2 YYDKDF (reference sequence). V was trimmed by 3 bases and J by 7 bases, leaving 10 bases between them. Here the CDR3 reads CATSRRSRNSPLHF. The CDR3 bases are TGTGCCACCAGCAGGAGAAGTCGGAATTCACCCCTCCACTTT.

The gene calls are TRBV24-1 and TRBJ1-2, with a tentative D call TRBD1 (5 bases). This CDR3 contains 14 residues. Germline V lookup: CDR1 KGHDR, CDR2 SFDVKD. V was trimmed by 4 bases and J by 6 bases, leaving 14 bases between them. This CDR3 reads CATSEGDLPDGYTF. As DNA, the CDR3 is TGTGCCACCAGTGAGGGGGACTTGCCCGATGGCTACACCTTC.

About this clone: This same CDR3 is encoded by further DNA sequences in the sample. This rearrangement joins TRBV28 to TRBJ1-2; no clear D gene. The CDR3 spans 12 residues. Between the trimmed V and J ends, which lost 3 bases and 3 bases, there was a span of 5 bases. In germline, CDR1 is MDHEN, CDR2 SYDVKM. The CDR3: CASSFRDYGYTF. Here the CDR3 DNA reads TGTGCCAGCAGTTTTCGAGACTATGGCTACACCTTC.

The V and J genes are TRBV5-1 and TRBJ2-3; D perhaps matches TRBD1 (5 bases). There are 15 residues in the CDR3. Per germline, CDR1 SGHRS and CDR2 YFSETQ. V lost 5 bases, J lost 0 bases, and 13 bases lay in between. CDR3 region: CASSYLTASTDTQYF. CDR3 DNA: TGCGCCAGCAGTTACCTGACAGCTAGCACAGATACGCAGTATTTT.

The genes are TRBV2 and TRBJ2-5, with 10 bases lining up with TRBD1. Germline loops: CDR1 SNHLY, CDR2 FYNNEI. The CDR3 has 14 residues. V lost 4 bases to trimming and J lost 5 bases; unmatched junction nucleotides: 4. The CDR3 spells CASSGGTGAETQYF. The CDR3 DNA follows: TGTGCCAGCAGTGGTGGGACAGGGGCCGAGACCCAGTACTTC.

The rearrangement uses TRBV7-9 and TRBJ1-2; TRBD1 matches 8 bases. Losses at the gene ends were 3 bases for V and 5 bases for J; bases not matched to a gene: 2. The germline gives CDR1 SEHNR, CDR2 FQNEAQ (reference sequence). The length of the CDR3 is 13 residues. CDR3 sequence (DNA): TGTGCCAGCAGCTTTACAGGGGGTTATGGCTACACCTTC. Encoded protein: CASSFTGGYGYTF.

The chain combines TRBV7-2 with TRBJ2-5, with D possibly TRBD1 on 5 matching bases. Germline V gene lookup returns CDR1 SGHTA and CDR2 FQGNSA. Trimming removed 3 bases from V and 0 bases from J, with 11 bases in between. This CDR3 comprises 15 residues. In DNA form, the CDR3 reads TGTGCCAGCAGCTTCCAAGACAGCGACCAAGAGACCCAGTACTTC. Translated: CASSFQDSDQETQYF.

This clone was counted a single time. The CDR3 loop is CASSFMETQYF. In DNA form, the CDR3 reads TGTGCCAGCAGCTTCATGGAGACCCAGTACTTC. The V call is TRBV7-2, the J call TRBJ2-5; D not certain. This CDR3 is built from 11 residues. Trimming took 3 bases from V and 5 from J, leaving 4 bases between them. Germline V gene sequence: CDR1 SGHTA, CDR2 FQGNSA.

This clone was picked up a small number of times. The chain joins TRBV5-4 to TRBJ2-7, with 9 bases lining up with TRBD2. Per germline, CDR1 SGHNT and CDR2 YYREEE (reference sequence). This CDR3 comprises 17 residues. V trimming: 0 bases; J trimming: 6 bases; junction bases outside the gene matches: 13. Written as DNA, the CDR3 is TGTGCCAGCAGCTTGGTGGGGGCTAGCGGGATAAGAGCCGAGCAGTACTTC. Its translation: CASSLVGASGIRAEQYF.

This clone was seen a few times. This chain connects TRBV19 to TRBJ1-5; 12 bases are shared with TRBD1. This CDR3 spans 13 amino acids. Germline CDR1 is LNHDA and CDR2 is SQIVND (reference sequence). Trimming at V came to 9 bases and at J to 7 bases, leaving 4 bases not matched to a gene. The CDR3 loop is CASRDRGHQPQHF. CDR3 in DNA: TGTGCCAGCAGGGACAGGGGGCACCAGCCCCAGCATTTT. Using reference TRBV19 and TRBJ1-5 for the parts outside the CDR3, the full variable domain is DGGITQSPKYLFRKEGQNVTLSCEQNLNHDAMYWYRQDPGQGLRLIYYSQIVNDFQKGDIAEGYSVSREKKESFPLTVTSAQKNPTAFYLCASRDRGHQPQHFGDGTRLSIL.

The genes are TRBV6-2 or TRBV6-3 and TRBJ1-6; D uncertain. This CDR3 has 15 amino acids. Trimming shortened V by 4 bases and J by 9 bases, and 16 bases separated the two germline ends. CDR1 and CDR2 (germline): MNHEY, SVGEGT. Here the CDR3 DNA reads TGTGCCAGCAGTTTGGGGAGGGCCGAACTTTCACCCCTCCACTTT. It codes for CASSLGRAELSPLHF.

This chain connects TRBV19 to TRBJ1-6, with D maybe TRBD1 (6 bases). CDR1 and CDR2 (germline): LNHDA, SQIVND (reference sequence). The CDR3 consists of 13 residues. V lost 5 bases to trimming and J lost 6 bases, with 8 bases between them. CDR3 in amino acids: CASSLQGNSPLHF. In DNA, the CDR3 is TGTGCCAGTAGTCTACAGGGTAATTCACCCCTCCACTTT.

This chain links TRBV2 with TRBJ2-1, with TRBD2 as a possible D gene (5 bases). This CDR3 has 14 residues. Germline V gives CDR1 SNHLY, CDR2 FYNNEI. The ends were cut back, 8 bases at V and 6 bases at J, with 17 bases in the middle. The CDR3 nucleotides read TGTGCCAGCCGGCGAGAGGGTGTTCGCAATGAGCAGTTCTTC. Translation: CASRREGVRNEQFF. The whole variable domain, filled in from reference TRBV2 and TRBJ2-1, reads EPEVTQTPSHQVTQMGQEVILRCVPISNHLYFYWYRQILGQKVEFLVSFYNNEISEKSEIFDDQFSVERPDGSNFTLKIRSTKLEDSAMYFCASRREGVRNEQFFGPGTRLTVL.

CDR3 sequence: CAIKGPRDRAPKGQGYTF. The CDR3 region has the DNA TGTGCCATCAAGGGCCCCCGGGACAGGGCCCCGAAGGGGCAAGGCTACACCTTC. The genes are TRBV10-3 and TRBJ1-2, with 9 bases aligning to TRBD1. Germline-derived CDR1 and CDR2 are ENHRY and SYGVKD. CDR3 length equals 18 residues. V lost 7 bases to trimming and J lost 8 bases; unmatched junction nucleotides: 23.

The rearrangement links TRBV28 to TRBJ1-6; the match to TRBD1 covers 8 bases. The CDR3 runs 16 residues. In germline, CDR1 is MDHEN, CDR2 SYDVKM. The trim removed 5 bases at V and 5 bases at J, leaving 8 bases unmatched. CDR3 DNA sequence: TGTGCCAGCAGTCAAATGGGACAGGCTAATAATTCACCCCTCCACTTT. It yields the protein CASSQMGQANNSPLHF. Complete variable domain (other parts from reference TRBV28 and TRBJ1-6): DVKVTQSSRYLVKRTGEKVFLECVQDMDHENMFWYRQDPGLGLRLIYFSYDVKMKEKGDIPEGYSVSREKKERFSLILESASTNQTSMYLCASSQMGQANNSPLHFGNGTRLTVT.

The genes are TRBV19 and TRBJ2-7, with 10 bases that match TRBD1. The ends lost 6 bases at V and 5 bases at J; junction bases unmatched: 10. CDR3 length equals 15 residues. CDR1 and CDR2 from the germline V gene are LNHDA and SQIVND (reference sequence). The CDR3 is CASSYATGGLDEQYF. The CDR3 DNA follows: TGTGCCAGTAGCTATGCGACAGGGGGCTTGGACGAGCAGTACTTC.